The 17 T cell receptor beta chains in this list originate from one sample, sequenced in a study of blood T cell repertoires in COVID-19. This table comes from immunoSEQ multiplex PCR, and its TCRdb copy is limited to in-frame clones, with some not included. Altogether about 140,000 clones are present, about 80% being singletons, with the ten largest covering 1.6%. Sequencing was done on a sample of peripheral blood. The receptors come from a human donor in a cohort sampled during active COVID-19.

This chain uses TRBV5-5 with TRBJ2-7; 7 bases agree with TRBD1. The CDR3 length is 16 residues. Trimming removed 4 bases from V and 5 bases from J; junction bases left unmatched: 15. Germline V gene sequence: CDR1 SGHKS, CDR2 YYEKEE (reference sequence). This chain's CDR3 is CASSRTVRDSWDEQYF. CDR3 DNA sequence: TGTGCCAGCAGCAGAACCGTCAGGGACAGTTGGGACGAGCAGTACTTC.

This clone is a singleton in its sample. The rearrangement links TRBV5-1 to TRBJ2-3; D gene uncertain. CDR3 length equals 12 residues. The germline V and J ends were trimmed by 3 bases and 2 bases, with 4 bases remaining between them. CDR1 and CDR2 from the germline V gene are SGHRS and YFSETQ. The CDR3 loop reads CASSSTTDTQYF. CDR3 bases: TGCGCCAGCAGCTCTACCACAGATACGCAGTATTTT.

The chain carries TRBV9 and TRBJ2-1; TRBD2 aligns across 11 bases. V was clipped by 4 bases and J by 8 bases; unmatched bases: 8. There are 15 residues in the CDR3. Per germline, CDR1 SGDLS and CDR2 YYNGEE. CDR3 nucleotide sequence: TGTGCCAGCAGCTATAGCGGGAGGGCTACTGATGAGCAGTTCTTC. It codes for CASSYSGRATDEQFF.

This clone has only a few counts. V and J are TRBV23-1 and TRBJ2-1, with a possible D match to TRBD1 (5 bases). TRBV23-1 is marked as an open reading frame, function uncertain. V lost 2 bases and J 9 bases, leaving 32 bases between the germline ends. This CDR3 comprises 20 residues. In DNA, the CDR3 is TGCGCCAGCAGTCAACCCCGCCTATTGGTCTGGGGCAGGACCTTGGGTGAGCAGTTCTTC. This gives the protein CASSQPRLLVWGRTLGEQFF.

The chain carries TRBV30 and TRBJ2-1, with 7 positions matching TRBD2. Per germline, CDR1 GTSNPN and CDR2 SVGIG (reference sequence). The CDR3 is 14 residues long. V shed 2 bases and J 9 bases; nucleotides not matched to a gene: 10. CDR3 residues: CAWSKSGKVSEQFF. Here the CDR3 DNA reads TGTGCCTGGAGTAAAAGCGGGAAAGTGAGTGAGCAGTTCTTC.

The chain links TRBV10-3 to TRBJ1-1; possible D gene TRBD1, 6 bases. This CDR3 is built from 12 residues. Germline V CDR1 and CDR2: ENHRY, SYGVKD. Trimming left V 10 bases short and J 1 base short, with 10 bases between. Written as DNA, the CDR3 is TGTGCCACCGGGACACCGAACACTGAAGCTTTCTTT. Protein sequence: CATGTPNTEAFF.

The rearrangement uses TRBV5-1 and TRBJ1-1; unclear D gene. The germline V and J ends were trimmed by 4 bases and 4 bases, with 11 bases remaining between them. The CDR3 extends over 13 amino acids. Germline CDR1 SGHRS, CDR2 YFSETQ. The CDR3 loop reads CASSREDPTEAFF. CDR3 DNA sequence: TGCGCCAGCAGCCGGGAGGATCCCACTGAAGCTTTCTTT.

This clone was detected only a few times. The chain uses TRBV10-3 and TRBJ1-2, with 10 bases matching TRBD1. Germline V gene data show CDR1 as ENHRY and CDR2 as SYGVKD. The J segment lost 6 bases and the V segment lost 4 bases, leaving 2 bases of the junction unmatched. CDR3 length: 13 amino acids. DNA of the CDR3: TGTGCCATCAGTGGGACAGGGGGAGATGGCTACACCTTC. The encoded protein is CAISGTGGDGYTF.

The V gene is TRBV7-8, the J gene TRBJ2-3; 7 bases agree with TRBD2. Trimming at V came to 2 bases and at J to 3 bases, leaving 8 bases not matched to a gene. Germline V CDR1 and CDR2: SGHVS, FQNEAQ. The CDR3 is 16 residues long. CDR3 protein: CASSLWGEGRTDTQYF. CDR3 in DNA: TGTGCCAGCAGCTTATGGGGGGAGGGCCGGACAGATACGCAGTATTTT.

The chain employs TRBV3-1 (or the pseudogene TRBV3-2) and TRBJ1-4, with TRBD1 matching over 9 bases. The CDR3 is 14 amino acids. Germline CDR1 and CDR2: LGHDT and YNNKEL (reference sequence). The V and J ends lost 5 bases and 6 bases, in that order; junction bases with no gene match: 4. The CDR3 is CASSKQGAHEKLFF. The CDR3 region has the DNA TGTGCCAGCAGCAAACAGGGGGCTCATGAAAAACTGTTTTTT.

The chain joins TRBV5-1 to TRBJ1-1; D is ambiguous. Germline V gene lookup returns CDR1 SGHRS and CDR2 YFSETQ. This CDR3 is built from 13 residues. V was shortened by 5 bases and J by 0 bases, with 8 bases between the two germline ends. The CDR3 DNA reads as TGCGCCAGCAGGGCGGAGCTGAACACTGAAGCTTTCTTT. It codes for CASRAELNTEAFF. Filled out from reference TRBV5-1 and TRBJ1-1, the complete variable domain reads KAGVTQTPRYLIKTRGQQVTLSCSPISGHRSVSWYQQTPGQGLQFLFEYFSETQRNKGNFPGRFSGRQFSNSRSEMNVSTLELGDSALYLCASRAELNTEAFFGQGTRLTVV.

This clone was recorded once. CDR3 sequence: CASSSGHRFGEAFF. The CDR3 DNA follows: TGTGCCAGCAGCTCGGGACATAGGTTTGGTGAAGCTTTCTTT. The chain has TRBV6-5 and TRBJ1-1; D might be TRBD1 (6 bases). V lost 6 bases, J lost 7 bases, and 18 bases lay in between. Looked up from germline, CDR1 is MNHEY and CDR2 is SVGAGI. The CDR3 extends over 14 amino acids.

This clone was observed a handful of times. CDR3 sequence (DNA): TGTGCCAGCAGAAACGTCGGGGCTAGCGGATCCTACGAGCAGTACTTC. Amino acid sequence: CASRNVGASGSYEQYF. V and J are TRBV27 and TRBJ2-7; 7 positions agree with TRBD2. Germline V gene lookup returns CDR1 MNHEY and CDR2 SMNVEV (reference sequence). V was clipped by 6 bases and J by 1 base; unmatched bases: 12. The CDR3 sequence is 16 residues long.

The chain carries TRBV28 and TRBJ2-4, with 7 bases fitting TRBD1. CDR1 and CDR2 (germline): MDHEN, SYDVKM. This CDR3 region has 17 residues. With V trimmed by 5 bases and J by 0 bases, 10 bases remained unmatched. This chain's CDR3 is CASSPMGQLIAKNIQYF. DNA for the CDR3: TGTGCCAGCAGTCCGATGGGACAGCTGATAGCCAAAAACATTCAGTACTTC.

This chain joins TRBV7-3 and TRBJ1-4, with D possibly matching TRBD1 (5 bases). CDR3 length: 13 residues. CDR1 and CDR2 from the germline V gene are SGHTA and FQGTGA. Between the trimmed V and J ends, which lost 3 bases and 7 bases, there was a span of 9 bases. Written as DNA, the CDR3 is TGTGCCAGCAGCTTGAGAAGGGGTGAAAAACTGTTTTTT. It is translated as CASSLRRGEKLFF. Together with reference TRBV7-3 and TRBJ1-4, the CDR3 gives the full variable domain: GAGVSQTPSNKVTEKGKYVELRCDPISGHTALYWYRQSLGQGPEFLIYFQGTGAADDSGLPNDRFFAVRPEGSVSTLKIQRTERGDSAVYLCASSLRRGEKLFFGSGTQLSVL.

The chain combines TRBV7-9 with TRBJ1-2; D perhaps matches TRBD1 (5 bases). Germline V gene sequence: CDR1 SEHNR, CDR2 FQNEAQ (reference sequence). The CDR3 has 14 residues. V gave up 1 base and J gave up 8 bases, with 14 bases separating them. The CDR3 DNA follows: TGTGCCAGCAGCTTAGAAGGGGCGCTGAGGGGCTACACCTTC. Its protein is CASSLEGALRGYTF.

The rearrangement joins TRBV4-2 to TRBJ2-1; 7 bases are a match to TRBD2. J gave up 4 bases and V 2 bases, and 5 bases lay outside the gene matches. CDR3 length equals 15 residues. CDR1 is LGHNA, CDR2 YNFKEQ, per germline. CDR3 nucleotides: TGTGCCAGCAGCCAACGACTAGCCATTTACAATGAGCAGTTCTTC. This encodes CASSQRLAIYNEQFF.